This entry lists 5 T cell receptor beta chains sequenced from one sample in a study of OX40 agonist ivuxolimab in advanced cancers. Profiled with immunoSEQ multiplex PCR; TCRdb holds only in-frame clones, not every one. The sample shows 50,000 to 65,000 clones, around 84% of them seen only once. The starting material was CD4+ or CD8+ T cells sorted from blood, obtained in a trial of the OX40 agonist ivuxolimab. The receptors were sampled from an adult with an advanced solid tumor such as melanoma, head and neck, liver or kidney cancer.

The chain employs TRBV18 and TRBJ2-1; unclear D gene. The germline V and J ends were trimmed by 3 bases and 5 bases, with 23 bases remaining between them. The germline CDR1 and CDR2 sequences are KGHSH and LQKENI. The CDR3 sequence is 18 residues long. DNA for the CDR3: TGTGCCAGCTCACCGCGGCCCGTTCGTCAAGACCTTCACAATGAGCAGTTCTTC. It encodes CASSPRPVRQDLHNEQFF.

The J gene is TRBJ2-1, the V gene TRBV2; 7 bases are a match to TRBD1. CDR3 length: 12 residues. V trimming: 8 bases; J trimming: 3 bases; junction bases outside the gene matches: 1. Germline CDR1 reads SNHLY; CDR2 reads FYNNEI. The CDR3 protein is CASRDSYNEQFF. The DNA of the CDR3 is TGTGCCAGCCGGGACAGCTACAATGAGCAGTTCTTC.

The V gene is TRBV10-3, the J gene TRBJ1-1; D not certain. The V end lost 4 bases, the J end lost 1 base, and 7 bases lay between the germline ends. The CDR3 covers 13 residues. The germline V gene encodes CDR1 ENHRY and CDR2 SYGVKD. The CDR3 protein is CAISARGNTEAFF. DNA for the CDR3: TGTGCCATCAGTGCCCGCGGGAACACTGAAGCTTTCTTT.

The chain combines TRBV18 with TRBJ1-4; weak D call: TRBD1 (6 bases). V was clipped by 1 base and J by 4 bases, with 10 bases between them. From germline, CDR1 is KGHSH and CDR2 LQKENI. The CDR3 consists of 15 residues. Here the CDR3 DNA reads TGTGCCAGCTCACCACGGACAGACCGTAATGAAAAACTGTTTTTT. This codes for CASSPRTDRNEKLFF.

The chain combines TRBV19 with TRBJ1-6, with no clear D. The CDR3 runs 17 residues. CDR1 LNHDA and CDR2 SQIVND come from the germline V gene (reference sequence). Trimming shortened V by 3 bases and J by 5 bases, and 17 bases separated the two germline ends. This CDR3 is CASSISILGPNNSPLHF. The CDR3 region has the DNA TGTGCCAGTAGTATTTCGATTCTAGGGCCGAATAATTCACCCCTCCACTTT.